The 10 T cell receptor beta chains below come from one sample, sequenced in a study of CD8+ T cells in alopecia areata. Described treatment: oral pan-JAK inhibitor, 5-10 mg twice daily. It was cDNA, reverse transcribed from extracted RNA, that served as the sequencing template. Only in-frame clones appear in the TCRdb table, and some are missing; sequencing was by immunoSEQ multiplex PCR. Of 170,000 or so clones in the sample, around 58% were seen once. The sequences come from CD8+ T cells sorted from blood, collected at week 24, from a patient treated with tofacitinib. The origin of the receptors is a human donor with alopecia areata.

This clone has only one observation. The chain combines TRBV4-1 with TRBJ1-5; possibly TRBD1 for D (5 bases). This CDR3 has 15 amino acids. Germline CDR1 reads MGHRA; CDR2 reads YSYEKL. The V and J ends lost 0 bases and 6 bases respectively, with 12 bases between them. The CDR3 sequence is CASSQERTWGQPQHF. The CDR3 DNA reads as TGCGCCAGCAGCCAAGAAAGGACATGGGGTCAGCCCCAGCATTTT.

This clone was found a few times. The identical CDR3 is also encoded by other nucleotide sequences in the sample. The chain employs TRBV27 and TRBJ2-1; D is unclear. Trimming took off 2 bases at V and 0 bases at J, with 2 bases between the two ends. Per germline, CDR1 MNHEY and CDR2 SMNVEV (reference sequence). This CDR3 has 13 residues. The CDR3 sequence: CASSLGSYNEQFF. The CDR3 DNA follows: TGTGCCAGCAGTTTAGGCTCCTACAATGAGCAGTTCTTC.

This clone has just a few counts. The rearrangement joins TRBV7-8 to TRBJ2-3, with 13 nucleotides matching TRBD2. The CDR3 is 19 amino acids. With 5 bases clipped from V and 1 base from J, the junction kept 12 bases outside the gene matches. Germline V CDR1 and CDR2: SGHVS, FQNEAQ. The CDR3 region is CASSLYLTGTSGGTDTQYF. CDR3 sequence (DNA): TGTGCCAGCAGCCTCTACCTTACCGGGACTAGCGGGGGCACAGATACGCAGTATTTT. Filled out from reference TRBV7-8 and TRBJ2-3, the complete variable domain reads GAGVSQSPRYKVAKRGQDVALRCDPISGHVSLFWYQQALGQGPEFLTYFQNEAQLDKSGLPSDRFFAERPEGSVSTLKIQRTQQEDSAVYLCASSLYLTGTSGGTDTQYFGPGTRLTVL.

This clone has only a few counts. The V call is TRBV5-1, the J call TRBJ2-1; perhaps TRBD2 as D (6 bases). Trimming pared 1 base from V and 5 bases from J, leaving 19 bases between. Germline V lookup: CDR1 SGHRS, CDR2 YFSETQ. The CDR3 totals 17 residues. The CDR3 loop is CASSLRPGLPDDNEQFF. DNA for the CDR3: TGCGCCAGCAGCTTGAGACCGGGACTGCCGGATGACAATGAGCAGTTCTTC.

The chain employs TRBV4-1 and TRBJ2-7; 8 bases align to TRBD2. Germline V gene lookup returns CDR1 MGHRA and CDR2 YSYEKL. The ends lost 1 base at V and 2 bases at J; junction bases unmatched: 1. The length of the CDR3 is 14 residues. The CDR3 DNA reads TGCGCCAGCAGCCAAGTAGCGGGGCCCTACGAGCAGTACTTC. Encoded protein: CASSQVAGPYEQYF.

The chain links TRBV29-1 to TRBJ2-1, with D possibly TRBD2 on 6 matching bases. CDR3 size: 11 residues. The V gene's germline CDR1 is SQVTM and CDR2 ANQGSEA. The V end was cut by 3 bases, the J end by 15 bases, with 15 bases between. The DNA for the CDR3 is TGCAGCGTTGAGGTCGGGGAGGATCCGTTCTTC. It encodes CSVEVGEDPFF.

The genes are TRBV5-4 and TRBJ2-7, with D perhaps matching TRBD1 (6 bases). The CDR3 is made up of 15 amino acids. V lost 0 bases and J 2 bases, leaving 12 bases between the germline ends. Germline V gene data show CDR1 as SGHNT and CDR2 as YYREEE (reference sequence). This chain's CDR3 is CASSLGQAPAYEQYF. CDR3 sequence (DNA): TGTGCCAGCAGCTTGGGACAGGCGCCTGCCTACGAGCAGTACTTC. The whole variable domain, remainder taken from reference TRBV5-4 and TRBJ2-7, is ETGVTQSPTHLIKTRGQQVTLRCSSQSGHNTVSWYQQALGQGPQFIFQYYREEENGRGNFPPRFSGLQFPNYSSELNVNALELDDSALYLCASSLGQAPAYEQYFGPGTRLTVT.

This clone was detected a few times. The rearrangement links TRBV11-2 to TRBJ2-1; D not resolved. V lost 3 bases, J lost 10 bases, and 13 bases lay in between. The germline CDR1 and CDR2 sequences are SGHAT and FQNNGV. The CDR3 covers 13 residues. CDR3 sequence reads: CASSFGTRWEQFF. The CDR3 coding sequence is TGTGCCAGCAGCTTCGGAACTCGTTGGGAGCAGTTCTTC.

The rearrangement links TRBV5-1 to TRBJ2-7, with 10 bases identical to TRBD1. Per the germline V gene, CDR1 is SGHRS and CDR2 is YFSETQ. The V segment lost 4 bases and the J segment 3 bases; nucleotides outside the gene matches: 7. The CDR3 runs 15 residues. This chain's CDR3 is CASSVATGGLYEQYF. The CDR3 coding sequence is TGCGCCAGCAGCGTGGCGACAGGGGGCCTCTACGAGCAGTACTTC.

On this clone itself: This specimen includes other DNA sequences encoding the same CDR3. V is TRBV5-6 and J is TRBJ1-1; D is ambiguous. This CDR3 comprises 13 residues. V was trimmed by 0 bases and J by 2 bases, leaving 5 bases between them. Germline CDR1 SGHDT, CDR2 YYEEEE. DNA of the CDR3: TGTGCCAGCAGCTTGGGGAGCAACACTGAAGCTTTCTTT. Translated: CASSLGSNTEAFF.